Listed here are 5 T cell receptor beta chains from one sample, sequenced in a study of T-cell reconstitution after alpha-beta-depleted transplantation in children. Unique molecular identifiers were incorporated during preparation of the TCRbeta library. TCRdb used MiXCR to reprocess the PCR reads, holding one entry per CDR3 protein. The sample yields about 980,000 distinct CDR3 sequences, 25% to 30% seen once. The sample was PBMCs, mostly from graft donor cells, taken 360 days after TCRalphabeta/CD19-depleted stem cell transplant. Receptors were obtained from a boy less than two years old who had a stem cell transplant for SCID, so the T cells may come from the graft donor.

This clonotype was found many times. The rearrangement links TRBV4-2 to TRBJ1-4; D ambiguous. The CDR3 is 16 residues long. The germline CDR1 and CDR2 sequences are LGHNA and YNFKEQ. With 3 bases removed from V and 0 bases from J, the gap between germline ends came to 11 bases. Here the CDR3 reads CASSQAAGATNEKLFF. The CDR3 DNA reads TGTGCCAGCAGCCAGGCCGCAGGTGCAACTAATGAAAAACTGTTTTTT.

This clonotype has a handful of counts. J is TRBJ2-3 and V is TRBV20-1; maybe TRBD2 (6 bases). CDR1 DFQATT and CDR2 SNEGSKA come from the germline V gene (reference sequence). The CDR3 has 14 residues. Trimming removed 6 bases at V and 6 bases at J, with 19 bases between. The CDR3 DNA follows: TGCAGTGCCCGGAGGGACCCACCGACCGATACGCAGTATTTT. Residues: CSARRDPPTDTQYF.

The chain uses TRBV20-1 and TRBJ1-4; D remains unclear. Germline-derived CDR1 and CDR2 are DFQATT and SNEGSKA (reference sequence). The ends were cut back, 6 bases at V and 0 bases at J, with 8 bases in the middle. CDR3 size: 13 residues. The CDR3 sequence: CSARHSTNEKLFF. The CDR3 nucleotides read TGCAGTGCACGACATTCAACTAATGAAAAACTGTTTTTT.

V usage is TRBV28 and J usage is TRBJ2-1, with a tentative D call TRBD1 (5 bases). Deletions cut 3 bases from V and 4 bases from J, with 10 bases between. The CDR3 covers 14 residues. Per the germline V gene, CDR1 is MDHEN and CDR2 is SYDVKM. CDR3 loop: CASSFDSPYNEQFF. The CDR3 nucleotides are TGTGCCAGCAGTTTTGACAGTCCTTACAATGAGCAGTTCTTC.

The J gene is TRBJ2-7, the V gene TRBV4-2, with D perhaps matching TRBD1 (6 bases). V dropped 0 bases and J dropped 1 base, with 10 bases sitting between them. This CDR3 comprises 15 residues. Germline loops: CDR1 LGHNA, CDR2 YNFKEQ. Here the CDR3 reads CASSQEGGRSYEQYF. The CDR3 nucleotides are TGTGCCAGCAGCCAAGAAGGGGGAAGGTCCTACGAGCAGTACTTC.